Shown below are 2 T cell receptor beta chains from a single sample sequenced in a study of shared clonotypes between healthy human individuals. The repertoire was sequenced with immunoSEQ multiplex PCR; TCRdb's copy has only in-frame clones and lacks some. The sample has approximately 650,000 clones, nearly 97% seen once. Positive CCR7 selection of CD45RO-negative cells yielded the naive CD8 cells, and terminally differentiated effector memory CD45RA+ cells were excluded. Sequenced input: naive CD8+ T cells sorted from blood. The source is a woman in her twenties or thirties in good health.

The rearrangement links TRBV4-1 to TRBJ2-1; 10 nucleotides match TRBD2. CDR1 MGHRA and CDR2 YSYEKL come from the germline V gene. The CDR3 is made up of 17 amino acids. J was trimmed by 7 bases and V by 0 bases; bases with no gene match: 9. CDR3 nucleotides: TGCGCCAGCAGCCAAGAATGGGCTAGCGGGAGTGGGAATGAGCAGTTCTTC. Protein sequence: CASSQEWASGSGNEQFF.

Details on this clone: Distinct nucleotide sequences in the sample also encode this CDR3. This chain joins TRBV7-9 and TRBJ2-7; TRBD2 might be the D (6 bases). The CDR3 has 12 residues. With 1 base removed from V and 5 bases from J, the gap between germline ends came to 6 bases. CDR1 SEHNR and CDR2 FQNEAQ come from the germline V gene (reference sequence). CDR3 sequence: CASSLGTNEQYF. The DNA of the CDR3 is TGTGCCAGCAGCTTAGGGACTAACGAGCAGTACTTC.